This TCR beta chain was obtained from a study of graft-versus-host responses after intestinal transplantation. Overall study: Recipients received multivisceral, liver-intestinal, or isolated intestinal transplants. After anti-thymocyte globulin induction, recipients took tacrolimus and steroids for 2 to 3 years. Points from the study as a whole: Declines in HvG clones occurring early post-transplant were associated with peak circulating GvH clone levels. Patients who carried graft-donor T cell macrochimerism also had high graft-versus-host to host-versus-graft clonal ratios in their allografts.

The CDR3 is 15 residues long. Germline V gene sequence: CDR1 LNHNV, CDR2 YYDKDF (reference sequence). Trimming removed 0 bases at V and 5 bases at J, with 13 bases between. Clones were read by immunoSEQ multiplex PCR, and TCRdb kept only the in-frame ones, dropping some. The table has tens of thousands of clones, roughly 96% seen once. Points on this clone: Antigen specificity is unknown.

Sequenced material: unstimulated CD8+ T cells sorted from spleen or lymph node cells, taken before transplant. The J gene is TRBJ2-5, the V gene TRBV15; D ambiguous. This clonotype was sampled from a human donor who was the organ donor for an intestinal transplant. The CDR3 loop is CATSRDGPDRETQYF. CDR3 DNA: TGTGCCACCAGCAGAGATGGGCCAGACCGGGAGACCCAGTACTTC.